This T cell receptor beta chain was obtained from a study of blood T cell repertoires in COVID-19. Study-level information: T cells, B-cell-depleted T cells, or PBMCs provided the cDNA or gDNA that served as material.

Generated by immunoSEQ multiplex PCR, the TCRdb table keeps only in-frame clones and is missing some. The table has about 52,000 clones, more than 85% seen once. Per the germline V gene, CDR1 is SNHLY and CDR2 is FYNNEI. Trimming removed 4 bases at V and 4 bases at J, with 8 bases between. The CDR3 has 12 amino acids. The chain links TRBV2 to TRBJ2-7; D might be TRBD2 (6 bases). This TCR derives from a human donor with active COVID-19. The donor label of this sample is uncertain. The source material was peripheral blood. CDR3 in DNA: TGTGCCAGCAGTGTTCGGGAGTACGAGCAGTACTTC. It translates to CASSVREYEQYF.